This T cell receptor beta chain originates from a study of cytomegalovirus exposure and HLA in healthy donors. Germline V gene lookup returns CDR1 SGHVS and CDR2 FQNEAQ. The V end lost 8 bases, the J end lost 7 bases, and 12 bases lay between the germline ends. CDR3 length: 13 amino acids. Primers included in the PCR were 60 Vbeta and 13 Jbeta primers. Libraries were prepared by immunoSEQ multiplex PCR; TCRdb keeps only in-frame clonotypes and omits some of them. In the table there are 130,000 to 150,000 clones, about 82% of which are singletons. Sequenced sample: PBMCs. The rearrangement links TRBV7-8 to TRBJ1-6; D not certain. The source of this sequence is a male donor in good health and CMV-seronegative. The CDR3 region has the DNA TGTGCCAGCGCGACGCGCGGGAATTCACCCCTCCACTTT. The encoded protein is CASATRGNSPLHF.